Below are 8 T cell receptor beta chains sequenced from a single sample in a study of beta chain features in type 1 diabetes. All of the isolated RNA was reverse transcribed, so expressed TCRB transcripts were sequenced. Method: immunoSEQ multiplex PCR; TCRdb's copy keeps in-frame clones and lacks some. The sample lists 250,000 to 350,000 clones, 14% occurring once. The specimen sequenced was central memory CD4+ T cells from blood. The receptors were sampled from a man between 25 and 39 years old in good health.

This chain joins TRBV19 and TRBJ2-1; 10 nucleotides line up with TRBD2. Trimming at V came to 3 bases and at J to 7 bases, leaving 6 bases not matched to a gene. Germline CDR1 and CDR2: LNHDA and SQIVND (reference sequence). The CDR3 spans 15 residues. CDR3 DNA sequence: TGTGCCAGTAGTATGCTAGCGGGAGCAGCTAATGAGCAGTTCTTC. It yields the protein CASSMLAGAANEQFF. The full variable domain, its missing parts supplied by reference TRBV19 and TRBJ2-1, is DGGITQSPKYLFRKEGQNVTLSCEQNLNHDAMYWYRQDPGQGLRLIYYSQIVNDFQKGDIAEGYSVSREKKESFPLTVTSAQKNPTAFYLCASSMLAGAANEQFFGPGTRLTVL.

V is TRBV29-1 and J is TRBJ2-7, with 10 positions matching TRBD2. CDR1 and CDR2 (germline): SQVTM, ANQGSEA. Germline trimming cut 4 bases from V and 2 bases from J; bases unmatched to any gene: 5. This CDR3 is 14 amino acids long. CDR3 in amino acids: CSVGGLADTYEQYF. DNA for the CDR3: TGCAGCGTTGGTGGACTAGCGGATACCTACGAGCAGTACTTC.

This clone was observed a few times. Possible read error: a much larger clone is one base away. The same CDR3 arises from other DNA sequences in this sample as well. The chain links TRBV7-2 to TRBJ2-5; D call uncertain. The length of the CDR3 is 12 residues. Trimming stripped 2 bases from V and 5 bases from J, with 6 bases between. Germline values: CDR1 SGHTA, CDR2 FQGNSA. This chain's CDR3 is CASSLMGETQYF. Written as DNA, the CDR3 is TGTGCCAGCAGCTTAATGGGGGAGACCCAGTACTTC.

CDR3 region: CASSLELAGGRNEQFF. CDR3 DNA sequence: TGTGCCAGCAGCTTGGAACTAGCGGGGGGCCGGAATGAGCAGTTCTTC. This rearrangement joins TRBV5-5 to TRBJ2-1, with 12 bases identical to TRBD2. Losses at the gene ends were 0 bases for V and 7 bases for J; bases not matched to a gene: 5. This CDR3 is built from 16 residues. The germline V gene has CDR1 SGHKS and CDR2 YYEKEE (reference sequence).

The chain links TRBV19 to TRBJ2-2; D might be TRBD1 (5 bases). Germline V lookup: CDR1 LNHDA, CDR2 SQIVND (reference sequence). The CDR3 consists of 13 residues. Deletions cut 7 bases from V and 7 bases from J, with 13 bases between. CDR3 bases: TGTGCCAGTAAACAGGAGTGGCACGGGGAGCTGTTTTTT. Encoded protein: CASKQEWHGELFF.

This clone appeared a few times. A far larger clone is off by one base, so a read error is likely. The sample contains more than one DNA sequence encoding this CDR3. This chain connects TRBV5-1 to TRBJ2-3; TRBD2 agrees at 11 bases. Trimming removed 4 bases from V and 5 bases from J; junction bases left unmatched: 9. Germline V gives CDR1 SGHRS, CDR2 YFSETQ. CDR3 length equals 16 residues. The CDR3 spells CASSHSGRASRDTQYF. The CDR3 nucleotides are TGCGCCAGCAGCCATAGCGGGAGGGCCTCGCGAGATACGCAGTATTTT.

This clone was counted only a few times. The junction shows a germline mismatch at one end, possibly a read error. The V gene is TRBV4-2, the J gene TRBJ2-5; D is possibly TRBD1 or TRBD2 (5 bases each). Looked up from germline, CDR1 is LGHNA and CDR2 is YNFKEQ. The CDR3 runs 12 residues. CDR3: CASSELGDPVNF. The DNA of the CDR3 is TGTGCCAGCAGCGAGCTAGGGGACCCGGTTAACTTC.

This clone showed up many times. The V and J genes are TRBV14 and TRBJ2-2; 7 nucleotides match TRBD1. In germline, CDR1 is SGHDN, CDR2 FVKESK. This CDR3 spans 16 amino acids. V lost 4 bases to trimming and J lost 4 bases; unmatched junction nucleotides: 9. The CDR3 sequence is CASSRRTGLSTGELFF. The CDR3, as DNA: TGTGCCAGCAGCCGAAGGACAGGTCTTAGCACCGGGGAGCTGTTTTTT.